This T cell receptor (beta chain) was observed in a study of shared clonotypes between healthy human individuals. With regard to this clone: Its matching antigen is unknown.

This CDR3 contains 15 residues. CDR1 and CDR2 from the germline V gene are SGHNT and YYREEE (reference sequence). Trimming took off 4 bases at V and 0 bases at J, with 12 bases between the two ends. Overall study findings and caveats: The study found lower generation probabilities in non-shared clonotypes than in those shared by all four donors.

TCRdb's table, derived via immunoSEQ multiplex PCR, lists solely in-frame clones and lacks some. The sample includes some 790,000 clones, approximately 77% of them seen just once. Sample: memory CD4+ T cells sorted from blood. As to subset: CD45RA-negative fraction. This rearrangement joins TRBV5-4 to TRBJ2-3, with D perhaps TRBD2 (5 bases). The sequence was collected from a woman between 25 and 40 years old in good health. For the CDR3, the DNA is TGTGCCAGCAGCGACGCGGGCAGGAGCACAGATACGCAGTATTTT. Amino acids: CASSDAGRSTDTQYF.